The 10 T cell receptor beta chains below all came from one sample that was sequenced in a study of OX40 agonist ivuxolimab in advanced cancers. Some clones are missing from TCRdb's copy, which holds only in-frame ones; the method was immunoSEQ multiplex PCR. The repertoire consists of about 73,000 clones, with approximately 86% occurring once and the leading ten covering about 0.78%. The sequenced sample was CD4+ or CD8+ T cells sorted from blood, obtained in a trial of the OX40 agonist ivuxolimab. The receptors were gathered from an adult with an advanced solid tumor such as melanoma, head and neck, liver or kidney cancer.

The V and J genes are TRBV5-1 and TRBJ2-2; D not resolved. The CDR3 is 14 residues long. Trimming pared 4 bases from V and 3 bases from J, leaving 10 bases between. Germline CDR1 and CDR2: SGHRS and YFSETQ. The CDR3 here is CASSDGRDTGELFF. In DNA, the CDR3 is TGCGCCAGCAGCGATGGACGGGACACCGGGGAGCTGTTTTTT.

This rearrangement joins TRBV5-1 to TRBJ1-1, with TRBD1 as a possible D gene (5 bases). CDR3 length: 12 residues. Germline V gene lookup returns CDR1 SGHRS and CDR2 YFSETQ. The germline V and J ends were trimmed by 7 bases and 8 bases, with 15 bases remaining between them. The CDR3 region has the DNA TGCGCCAGCCACGGGGACTTGAGGGAAGCTTTCTTT. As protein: CASHGDLREAFF.

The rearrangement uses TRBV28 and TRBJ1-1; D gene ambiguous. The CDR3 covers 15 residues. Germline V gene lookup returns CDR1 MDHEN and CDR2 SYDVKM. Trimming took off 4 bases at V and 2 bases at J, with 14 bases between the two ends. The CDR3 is CASSYHETLNTEAFF. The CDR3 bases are TGTGCCAGCAGTTACCACGAGACCCTCAACACTGAAGCTTTCTTT.

The CDR3 coding sequence is TGTGCCAGTAGTGCGCCCAAACAAAGGGCAGGTGGAAACATTCAGTACTTC. Encoded protein: CASSAPKQRAGGNIQYF. This chain links TRBV19 with TRBJ2-4, with D hard to call. Looked up from germline, CDR1 is LNHDA and CDR2 is SQIVND (reference sequence). Trimming left V 5 bases short and J 6 bases short, with 23 bases between. This CDR3 contains 17 residues.

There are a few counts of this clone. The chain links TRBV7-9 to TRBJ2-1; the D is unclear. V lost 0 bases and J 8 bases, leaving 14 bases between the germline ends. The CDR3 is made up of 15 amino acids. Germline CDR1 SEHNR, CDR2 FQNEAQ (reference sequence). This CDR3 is CASSLALSVAYEQFF. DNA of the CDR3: TGTGCCAGCAGCTTAGCGCTCAGTGTCGCGTATGAGCAGTTCTTC.

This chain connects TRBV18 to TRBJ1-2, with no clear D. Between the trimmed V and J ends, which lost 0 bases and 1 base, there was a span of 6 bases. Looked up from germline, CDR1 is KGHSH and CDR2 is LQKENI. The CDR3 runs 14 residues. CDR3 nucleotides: TGTGCCAGCTCACCACCAGGACTTAACTATGGCTACACCTTC. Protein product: CASSPPGLNYGYTF.

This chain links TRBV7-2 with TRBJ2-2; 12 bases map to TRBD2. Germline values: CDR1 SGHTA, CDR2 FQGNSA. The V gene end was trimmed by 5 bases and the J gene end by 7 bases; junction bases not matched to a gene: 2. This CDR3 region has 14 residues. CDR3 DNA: TGTGCCAGCAGCCGGGGACTAGCGGGCGGGGAGCTGTTTTTT. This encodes CASSRGLAGGELFF.

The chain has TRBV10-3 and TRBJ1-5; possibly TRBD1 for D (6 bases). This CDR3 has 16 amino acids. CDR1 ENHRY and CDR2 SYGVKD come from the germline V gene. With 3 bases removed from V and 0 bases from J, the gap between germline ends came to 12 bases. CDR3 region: CAISEGGDYSNQPQHF. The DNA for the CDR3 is TGTGCCATCAGTGAAGGGGGGGACTATAGCAATCAGCCCCAGCATTTT.

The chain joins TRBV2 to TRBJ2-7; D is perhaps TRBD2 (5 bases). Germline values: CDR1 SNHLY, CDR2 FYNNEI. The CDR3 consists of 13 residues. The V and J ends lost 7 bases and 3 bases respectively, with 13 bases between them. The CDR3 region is CASKKEAIYEQYF. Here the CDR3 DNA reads TGTGCCAGCAAAAAGGAGGCAATCTACGAGCAGTACTTC.

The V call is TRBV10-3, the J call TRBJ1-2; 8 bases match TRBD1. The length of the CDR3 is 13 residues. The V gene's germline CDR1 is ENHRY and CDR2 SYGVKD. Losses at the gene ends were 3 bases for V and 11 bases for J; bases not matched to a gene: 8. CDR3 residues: CAISEMSGGLYTF. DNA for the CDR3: TGTGCCATCAGTGAAATGTCAGGGGGCTTGTACACCTTC.